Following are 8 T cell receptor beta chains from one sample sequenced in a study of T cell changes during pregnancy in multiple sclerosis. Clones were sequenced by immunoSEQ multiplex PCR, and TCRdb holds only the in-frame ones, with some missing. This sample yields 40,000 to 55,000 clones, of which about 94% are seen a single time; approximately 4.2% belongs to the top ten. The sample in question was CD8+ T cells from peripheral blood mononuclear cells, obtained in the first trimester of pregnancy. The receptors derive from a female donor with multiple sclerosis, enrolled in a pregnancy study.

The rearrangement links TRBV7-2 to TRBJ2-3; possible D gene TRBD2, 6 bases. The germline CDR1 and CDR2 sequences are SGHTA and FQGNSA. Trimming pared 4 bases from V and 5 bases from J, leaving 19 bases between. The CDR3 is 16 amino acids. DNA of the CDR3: TGTGCCAGCAGCTCCCGAAGGGCGGGACCACTAGATACGCAGTATTTT. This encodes CASSSRRAGPLDTQYF.

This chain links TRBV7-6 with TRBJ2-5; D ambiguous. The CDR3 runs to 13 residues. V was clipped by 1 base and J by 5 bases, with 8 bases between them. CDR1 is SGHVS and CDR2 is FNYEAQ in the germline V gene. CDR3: CASSLDSPETQYF. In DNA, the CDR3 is TGTGCCAGCAGCTTAGACAGTCCTGAGACCCAGTACTTC.

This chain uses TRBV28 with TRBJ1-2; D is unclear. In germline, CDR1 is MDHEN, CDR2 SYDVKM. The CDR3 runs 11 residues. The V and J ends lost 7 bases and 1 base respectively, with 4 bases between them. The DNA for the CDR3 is TGTGCCAGCACAGATAACTATGGCTACACCTTC. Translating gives CASTDNYGYTF.

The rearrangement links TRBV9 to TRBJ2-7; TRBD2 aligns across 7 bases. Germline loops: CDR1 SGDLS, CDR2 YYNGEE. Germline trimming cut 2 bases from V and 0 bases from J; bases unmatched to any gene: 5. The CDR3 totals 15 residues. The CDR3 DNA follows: TGTGCCAGCAGCGTGGAAGCGGGGCTCTCCTACGAGCAGTACTTC. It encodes CASSVEAGLSYEQYF.

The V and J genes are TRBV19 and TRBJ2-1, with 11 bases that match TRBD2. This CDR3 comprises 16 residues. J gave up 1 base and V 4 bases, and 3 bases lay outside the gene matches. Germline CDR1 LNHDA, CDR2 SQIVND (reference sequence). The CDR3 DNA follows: TGTGCCAGTAGTAATCTAGCGGGAGGATCCTACAATGAGCAGTTCTTC. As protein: CASSNLAGGSYNEQFF.

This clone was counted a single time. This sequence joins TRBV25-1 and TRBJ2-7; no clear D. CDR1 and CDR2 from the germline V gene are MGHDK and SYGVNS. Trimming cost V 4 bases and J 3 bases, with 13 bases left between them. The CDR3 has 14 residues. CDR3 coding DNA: TGTGCCAGCAGTGGAAGAGGAGTTTTCTACGAGCAGTACTTC. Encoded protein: CASSGRGVFYEQYF.

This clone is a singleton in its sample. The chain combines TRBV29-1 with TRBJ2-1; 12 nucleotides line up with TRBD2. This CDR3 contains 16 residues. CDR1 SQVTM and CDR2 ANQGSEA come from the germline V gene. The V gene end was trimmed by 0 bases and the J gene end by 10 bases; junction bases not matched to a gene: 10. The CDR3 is CSVEDRLAGARGEQFF. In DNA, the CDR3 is TGCAGCGTTGAAGATCGACTAGCGGGAGCCAGGGGGGAGCAGTTCTTC.

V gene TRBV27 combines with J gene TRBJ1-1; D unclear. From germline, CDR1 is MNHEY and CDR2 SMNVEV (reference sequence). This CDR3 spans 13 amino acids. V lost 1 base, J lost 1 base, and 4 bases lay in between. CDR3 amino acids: CASSLYGNTEAFF. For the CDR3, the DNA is TGTGCCAGCAGTTTATACGGGAACACTGAAGCTTTCTTT.